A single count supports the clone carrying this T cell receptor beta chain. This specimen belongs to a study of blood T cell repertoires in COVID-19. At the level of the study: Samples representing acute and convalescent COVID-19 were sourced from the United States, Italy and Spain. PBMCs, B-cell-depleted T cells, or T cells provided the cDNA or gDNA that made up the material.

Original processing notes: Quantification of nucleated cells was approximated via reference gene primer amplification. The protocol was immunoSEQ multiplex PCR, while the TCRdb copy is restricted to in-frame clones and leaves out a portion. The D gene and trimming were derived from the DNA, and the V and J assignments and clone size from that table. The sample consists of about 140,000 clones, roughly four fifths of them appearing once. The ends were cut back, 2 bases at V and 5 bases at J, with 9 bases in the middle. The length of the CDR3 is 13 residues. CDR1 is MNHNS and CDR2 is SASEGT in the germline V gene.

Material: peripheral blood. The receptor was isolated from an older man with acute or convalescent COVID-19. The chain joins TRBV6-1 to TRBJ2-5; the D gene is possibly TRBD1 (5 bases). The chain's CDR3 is CASSERGGETQYF. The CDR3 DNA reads TGTGCCAGCAGTGAAAGGGGTGGGGAGACCCAGTACTTC.